Below, one T cell receptor beta chain is given with its context. Its specificity is unknown. This sample stems from a study of cytomegalovirus exposure and HLA in healthy donors. Study observations and caveats: In a later analysis, at a false discovery rate of 0.05, 16,951 TCR beta sequences were associated with HLA alleles.

PCR was performed using 60 Vbeta and 13 Jbeta primers. Profiled with immunoSEQ multiplex PCR; TCRdb holds only in-frame clones, not every one. Here the sample spans some 130,000 clones, 74% being singletons. V lost 0 bases, J lost 10 bases, and 8 bases stayed unmatched. This CDR3 spans 15 amino acids. The germline gives CDR1 MGHRA, CDR2 YSYEKL. Sequences were obtained from PBMCs. The receptor was isolated from a woman aged 45-59 years in good health and CMV-seropositive. The chain has TRBV4-1 and TRBJ2-7; TRBD2 matches 11 bases. This CDR3 reads CASSQDMGTSGTQYF. For the CDR3, the DNA is TGCGCCAGCAGCCAAGATATGGGGACTAGCGGTACCCAGTACTTC.